This T cell receptor beta chain was retrieved from a study of OX40 agonist ivuxolimab in advanced cancers. Study-level information: Patients were treated with ivuxolimab, an agonistic anti-OX40 (CD134) antibody. Study-level points and caveats: At doses 0.1 to 3.0 mg/kg, CD4+ and CD8+ clones expanded. What antigens the expanded peripheral T cells recognized was never established. Clonal expansion in partial responders at 0.1-3.0 mg/kg ranked among the lowest.

Points on this clone: Its antigen is not identified.

The CDR3 covers 14 residues. The V gene's germline CDR1 is SNHLY and CDR2 FYNNEI. The V and J ends lost 8 bases and 6 bases, in that order; junction bases with no gene match: 8. Sequenced by immunoSEQ multiplex PCR; TCRdb stores in-frame clones only, minus some. The data show roughly 44,000 clones, 75% to 90% seen once. The sample here was CD4+ or CD8+ T cells sorted from blood, taken in a trial of the OX40 agonist ivuxolimab. This chain joins TRBV2 and TRBJ2-2, with 8 bases fitting TRBD1. This sequence originates from an adult with an advanced solid tumor such as melanoma, head and neck, liver or kidney cancer. The CDR3 DNA is TGTGCCAGCGAGGGGCAGGGGGCGTCCGGGGAGCTGTTTTTT. Its protein is CASEGQGASGELFF. Drawing the rest from reference TRBV2 and TRBJ2-2, the complete variable domain is EPEVTQTPSHQVTQMGQEVILRCVPISNHLYFYWYRQILGQKVEFLVSFYNNEISEKSEIFDDQFSVERPDGSNFTLKIRSTKLEDSAMYFCASEGQGASGELFFGEGSRLTVL.